These 21 T cell receptor beta chains share one sample of origin, sequenced in a study of CD8 T cells in ankylosing spondylitis. TCRdb re-called the 5' RACE reads with MiXCR, one entry per CDR3 protein. The data show about 160,000 distinct CDR3 sequences, about a sixth seen once. Sample: blood, either unsorted or a sorted T cell fraction (not recorded which). These receptors were collected from a male donor with ankylosing spondylitis or in good health (not recorded which).

This clonotype was seen repeatedly, ten times or more. The rearrangement uses TRBV7-8 and TRBJ2-2, with unresolved D. CDR1 and CDR2 (germline): SGHVS, FQNEAQ. The V end lost 1 base, the J end lost 4 bases, and 7 bases lay between the germline ends. This CDR3 region has 14 residues. Written as DNA, the CDR3 is TGTGCCAGCAGCTTAGTAGTCTCCACCGGGGAGCTGTTTTTT. As protein: CASSLVVSTGELFF.

This clonotype was seen at least ten times. This chain joins TRBV2 and TRBJ2-4; no clear D gene. The germline V and J ends were trimmed by 1 base and 1 base, with 8 bases remaining between them. The germline CDR1 and CDR2 sequences are SNHLY and FYNNEI. This CDR3 has 15 amino acids. The CDR3 loop reads CASSEVWTAKNIQYF. As DNA, the CDR3 is TGTGCCAGCAGTGAAGTTTGGACGGCCAAAAACATTCAGTACTTC.

The table lists this clonotype with many counts. The chain combines TRBV9 with TRBJ2-2, with TRBD2 matching over 8 bases. Germline CDR1 and CDR2: SGDLS and YYNGEE. This CDR3 contains 16 residues. Unmatched junction bases numbered 5, after V lost 0 bases and J lost 4 bases. The CDR3 DNA reads TGTGCCAGCAGCGTAGATACTAGCGGTGCCACCGGGGAGCTGTTTTTT. It encodes CASSVDTSGATGELFF.

With respect to this clonotype: A much larger clone sits a single nucleotide away, making a read error possible. Written as DNA, the CDR3 is TGTGCCAGCAGCTTAGATGCGGGGACCCACGAGCAGTACTTC. The encoded protein is CASSLDAGTHEQYF. This chain joins TRBV7-9 and TRBJ2-7; TRBD2 is a possible D gene (6 bases). CDR1 and CDR2 from the germline V gene are SEHNR and FQNEAQ (reference sequence). V shed 1 base and J shed 5 bases, with 12 bases lying between them. CDR3 length: 14 residues.

There are many counts of this clonotype. V usage is TRBV3-1 and J usage is TRBJ2-1, with no clear D. The V gene lost 4 bases and the J gene lost 9 bases, with 16 bases spanning the gap. The CDR3 contains 14 residues. Germline loops: CDR1 LGHDT, CDR2 YNNKEL (reference sequence). The CDR3 DNA is TGTGCCAGCAGCCCAGGCGCGTCCCTCGGTGAGCAGTTCTTC. It is translated as CASSPGASLGEQFF.

This clonotype was counted many times. The chain links TRBV28 to TRBJ2-3; 12 bases map to TRBD2. Germline V gene data show CDR1 as MDHEN and CDR2 as SYDVKM. The CDR3 runs 17 residues. With 5 bases clipped from V and 3 bases from J, the junction kept 9 bases outside the gene matches. CDR3 bases: TGTGCCAGCAGTCGGACTAGCGGGGCCCCTACTACAGATACGCAGTATTTT. Translation: CASSRTSGAPTTDTQYF.

The rearrangement links TRBV28 to TRBJ1-6; D ambiguous. Looked up from germline, CDR1 is MDHEN and CDR2 is SYDVKM. Between the trimmed V and J ends, which lost 8 bases and 11 bases, there was a span of 19 bases. The CDR3 loop spans 14 amino acids. DNA for the CDR3: TGTGCCAGCGTGGAGATTGACAACTCGACACCCCTCCACTTT. Residues: CASVEIDNSTPLHF. Combining the CDR3 with reference TRBV28 and TRBJ1-6 gives the whole variable domain DVKVTQSSRYLVKRTGEKVFLECVQDMDHENMFWYRQDPGLGLRLIYFSYDVKMKEKGDIPEGYSVSREKKERFSLILESASTNQTSMYLCASVEIDNSTPLHFGNGTRLTVT.

This clonotype showed up just a few times. The CDR3 region is CASGLGLPDTDTQYF. For the CDR3, the DNA is TGTGCTAGTGGTCTCGGACTACCAGACACAGATACGCAGTATTTT. The chain uses TRBV12-5 and TRBJ2-3, with D possibly TRBD2 on 6 matching bases. The germline CDR1 and CDR2 sequences are LGHNT and FRNRAP. V lost 5 bases and J lost 2, with 14 bases in between. The CDR3 length is 15 residues.

This clonotype was recorded a few times. The gene calls are TRBV19 and TRBJ2-4, with 10 bases that match TRBD1. The CDR3 spans 16 residues. J was trimmed by 7 bases and V by 5 bases; bases with no gene match: 11. Germline V lookup: CDR1 LNHDA, CDR2 SQIVND (reference sequence). The CDR3 DNA is TGTGCCAGTAGTCCCCCTTGGACAGGGGGATCGAACATTCAGTACTTC. Amino acid sequence: CASSPPWTGGSNIQYF.

This clonotype was seen a handful of times. CDR3 DNA sequence: TGTGCCAGCAGTTTCGGGAGGGGACCCTACGAGCAGTACTTC. Residues: CASSFGRGPYEQYF. The genes are TRBV28 and TRBJ2-7; TRBD2 matches at 8 bases. J gave up 2 bases and V 3 bases, and 3 bases lay outside the gene matches. The germline V gene has CDR1 MDHEN and CDR2 SYDVKM. CDR3 length equals 14 residues. Filled out from reference TRBV28 and TRBJ2-7, the complete variable domain reads DVKVTQSSRYLVKRTGEKVFLECVQDMDHENMFWYRQDPGLGLRLIYFSYDVKMKEKGDIPEGYSVSREKKERFSLILESASTNQTSMYLCASSFGRGPYEQYFGPGTRLTVT.

This clonotype was counted only a few times. V gene TRBV7-9 combines with J gene TRBJ1-4, with TRBD1 identical over 8 bases. Germline assignment: CDR1 SEHNR and CDR2 FQNEAQ (reference sequence). The CDR3 runs to 13 residues. The junction had 2 bases not matched to a gene; V was cut back by 2 bases and J by 9 bases. In DNA form, the CDR3 reads TGTGCCAGCAGCTTACAGGGGGCGCAAAAACTGTTTTTT. Translated: CASSLQGAQKLFF.

The table lists this clonotype with a few counts. The chain employs TRBV5-6 and TRBJ1-1; no definite D call. This CDR3 comprises 14 residues. Trimming took off 0 bases at V and 1 base at J, with 7 bases between the two ends. Germline CDR1 reads SGHDT; CDR2 reads YYEEEE. The CDR3 spells CASSLGLGNTEAFF. In DNA, the CDR3 is TGTGCCAGCAGCTTGGGACTGGGGAACACTGAAGCTTTCTTT.

This clonotype was counted ten times or more. The chain employs TRBV14 and TRBJ2-2, with no clear D. Trimming shortened V by 0 bases and J by 13 bases, and 9 bases separated the two germline ends. Germline assignment: CDR1 SGHDN and CDR2 FVKESK. The CDR3 consists of 12 residues. CDR3 sequence (DNA): TGTGCCAGCAGCCAAGATCCCGTTAGGCTGTTTTTT. Translating it yields CASSQDPVRLFF.

The chain has TRBV28 and TRBJ2-2, with D possibly being TRBD1 (5 bases). The CDR3 extends over 16 amino acids. Trimming took off 6 bases at V and 2 bases at J, with 16 bases between the two ends. The germline V gene has CDR1 MDHEN and CDR2 SYDVKM. The CDR3 protein is CASRSDGHTNTGELFF. The CDR3 nucleotides are TGTGCCAGCAGATCAGACGGACACACTAACACCGGGGAGCTGTTTTTT.

This clonotype has only a few counts. The CDR3 nucleotides read TGTGCCAGCAGCGACGTAGCGGGAGGCTCCTACGAGCAGTACTTC. It is translated as CASSDVAGGSYEQYF. The chain links TRBV2 to TRBJ2-7, with TRBD2 matching 10 bases. Germline CDR1 reads SNHLY; CDR2 reads FYNNEI. After removal of 6 bases from V and 0 bases from J, the junction contained 5 bases not matched to a gene. The CDR3 totals 15 residues.

At least ten counts were recorded for this clonotype. V usage is TRBV29-1 and J usage is TRBJ2-5; perhaps TRBD2 as D (5 bases). Germline loops: CDR1 SQVTM, CDR2 ANQGSEA. V lost 4 bases to trimming and J lost 5 bases, with 8 bases between them. CDR3 length: 11 residues. CDR3 sequence: CSVGRGETQYF. The DNA of the CDR3 is TGCAGCGTTGGACGAGGGGAGACCCAGTACTTC. The full variable domain, rest sourced from reference TRBV29-1 and TRBJ2-5, is SAVISQKPSRDICQRGTSLTIQCQVDSQVTMMFWYRQQPGQSLTLIATANQGSEATYESGFVIDKFPISRPNLTFSTLTVSNMSPEDSSIYLCSVGRGETQYFGPGTRLLVL.

The J gene is TRBJ1-1, the V gene TRBV27; no clear D gene. The CDR3 consists of 13 residues. Trimming removed 4 bases at V and 0 bases at J, with 6 bases between. Germline loops: CDR1 MNHEY, CDR2 SMNVEV (reference sequence). DNA for the CDR3: TGTGCCAGCAGTTATCGGTTGAACACTGAAGCTTTCTTT. Its translation: CASSYRLNTEAFF.

This clonotype was observed a few times. The chain carries TRBV7-9 and TRBJ1-4; 7 bases fit TRBD1. Germline trimming cut 4 bases from V and 8 bases from J; bases unmatched to any gene: 7. The CDR3 extends over 14 amino acids. CDR1 SEHNR and CDR2 FQNEAQ come from the germline V gene (reference sequence). The CDR3 is CASSSDRAWEKLFF. CDR3 in DNA: TGTGCCAGCAGCTCCGACAGGGCTTGGGAAAAACTGTTTTTT.

This clonotype was recorded a few times. This chain uses TRBV5-1 with TRBJ2-5; 11 bases fit TRBD2. The CDR3 consists of 17 residues. V lost 4 bases and J lost 2; bases outside the gene matches: 10. Germline V gene lookup returns CDR1 SGHRS and CDR2 YFSETQ. Here the CDR3 reads CASSPQPGLAAQETQYF. The CDR3 nucleotides read TGCGCCAGCAGCCCGCAACCGGGACTAGCGGCTCAAGAGACCCAGTACTTC. The full variable domain, rest sourced from reference TRBV5-1 and TRBJ2-5, is KAGVTQTPRYLIKTRGQQVTLSCSPISGHRSVSWYQQTPGQGLQFLFEYFSETQRNKGNFPGRFSGRQFSNSRSEMNVSTLELGDSALYLCASSPQPGLAAQETQYFGPGTRLLVL.

The chain combines TRBV20-1 with TRBJ1-5, with D possibly TRBD1 on 6 matching bases. The CDR3 totals 13 residues. Germline CDR1 and CDR2: DFQATT and SNEGSKA (reference sequence). The ends were cut back, 4 bases at V and 3 bases at J, with 10 bases in the middle. The CDR3 DNA sequence: TGCAGTGCTACGGCAGGGGCCAATCAGCCCCAGCATTTT. Encoded protein: CSATAGANQPQHF.

Ten or more counts support this clonotype. The chain employs TRBV20-1 and TRBJ2-7; D possibly corresponds to TRBD1 (6 bases). CDR3 length equals 14 residues. Germline V lookup: CDR1 DFQATT, CDR2 SNEGSKA (reference sequence). Trimming removed 5 bases from V and 6 bases from J, with 20 bases in between. CDR3 sequence reads: CSASLEGVRGEQYF. The CDR3 region has the DNA TGCAGTGCTTCCTTAGAGGGGGTTAGGGGCGAGCAGTACTTC.